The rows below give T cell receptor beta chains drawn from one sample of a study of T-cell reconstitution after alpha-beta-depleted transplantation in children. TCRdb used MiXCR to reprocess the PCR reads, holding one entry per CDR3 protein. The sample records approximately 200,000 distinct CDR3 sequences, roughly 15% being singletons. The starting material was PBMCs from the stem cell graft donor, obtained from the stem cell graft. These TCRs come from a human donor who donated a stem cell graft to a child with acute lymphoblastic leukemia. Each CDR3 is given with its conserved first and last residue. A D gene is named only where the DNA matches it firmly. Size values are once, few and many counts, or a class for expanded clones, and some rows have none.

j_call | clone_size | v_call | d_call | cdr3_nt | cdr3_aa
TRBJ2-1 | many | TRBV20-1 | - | TGCAGTGCTAGAGGAGAGATGGCGGGGAATGAGCAGTTCTTC | CSARGEMAGNEQFF
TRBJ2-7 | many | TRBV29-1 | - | TGCAGCGCCACAGGACCGGGCGAGCAGTACTTC | CSATGPGEQYF
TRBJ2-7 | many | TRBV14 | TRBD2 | TGTGCCAGCAGCCATCCAGGACTAGCGGGACTGTACGAGCAGTACTTC | CASSHPGLAGLYEQYF
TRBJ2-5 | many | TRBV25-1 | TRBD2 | TGTGCCAGCAGTTTCGAACTAGCGGAAGAGACCCAGTACTTC | CASSFELAEETQYF
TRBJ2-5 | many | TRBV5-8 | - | TGTGCCAGCAGCATAGACAGAAACCAAGAGACCCAGTACTTC | CASSIDRNQETQYF
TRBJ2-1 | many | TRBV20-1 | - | TGCAGTGCTAGATTTCCTTTAGCGGTCCCCTACAATGAGCAGTTCTTC | CSARFPLAVPYNEQFF
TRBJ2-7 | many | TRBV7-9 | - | TGTGCCAGCAGCTTAGGGCAGTTCTACGAGCAGTACTTC | CASSLGQFYEQYF
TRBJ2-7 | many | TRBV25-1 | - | TGTGCCAGCAGTGAAGGGGAACCGCGCTCCTACGAGCAGTACTTC | CASSEGEPRSYEQYF
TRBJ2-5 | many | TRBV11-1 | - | TGTGCCAGCAGCTCAGCGGTGGAGACCCAGTACTTC | CASSSAVETQYF
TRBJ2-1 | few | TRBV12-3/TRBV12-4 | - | TGTGCCAGCAGTGGAGGGGAAGCGGACAATGAGCAGTTCTTC | CASSGGEADNEQFF
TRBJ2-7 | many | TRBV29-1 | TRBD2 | TGCAGCGTTGGGCTAGCGGGAGCCGAGCAGTACTTC | CSVGLAGAEQYF
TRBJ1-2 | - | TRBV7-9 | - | TGTGCCAGCACGGGAGGCCTGGGCTACACCTTC | CASTGGLGYTF
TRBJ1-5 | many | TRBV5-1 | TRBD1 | TGCGCCAGCAGCTTGTTTCAGGGGGGTCAGCCCCAGCATTTT | CASSLFQGGQPQHF
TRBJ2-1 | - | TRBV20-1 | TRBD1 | TGCAGTGCTAGAGATCCGGGACAGAACTACAATGAGCAGTTCTTC | CSARDPGQNYNEQFF
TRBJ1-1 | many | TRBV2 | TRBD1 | TGTGCCAGCAGCCCCCAGGGGGGGTTACTATTAGGGGCTTTCTTT | CASSPQGGLLLGAFF
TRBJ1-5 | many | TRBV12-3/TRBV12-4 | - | TGTGCCAGCAGTTTTAGTGGAAGGCTTAATCAGCCCCAGCATTTT | CASSFSGRLNQPQHF
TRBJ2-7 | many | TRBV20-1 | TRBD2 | TGCAGTGCTAGGGGACCGGGACTAGCGGGGAACTACGAGCAGTACTTC | CSARGPGLAGNYEQYF
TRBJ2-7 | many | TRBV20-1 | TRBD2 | TGCAGTGCCCCCCAGGCCGGGAGGGGAATAGCGGAGCAGTACTTC | CSAPQAGRGIAEQYF
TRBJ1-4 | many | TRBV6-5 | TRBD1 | TGTGCCAGCAGTTACTCGGGACAGAGGGATGAAAAACTGTTTTTT | CASSYSGQRDEKLFF
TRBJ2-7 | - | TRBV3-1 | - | TGTGCCAGCAGCCAAGATCTATTGGACTACGAGCAGTACTTC | CASSQDLLDYEQYF
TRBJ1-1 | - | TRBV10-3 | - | TGTGCCTTACGGGACGTACGAGGGAGCACTGAAGCTTTCTTT | CALRDVRGSTEAFF
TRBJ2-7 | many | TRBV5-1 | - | TGCGCCAGCACCTGGAACCGGGGCGAGCAGTACTTC | CASTWNRGEQYF
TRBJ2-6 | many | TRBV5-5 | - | TGTGCCAGCAGCTTGTACGCAGGAGATAGCTCTGGGGCCAACGTCCTGACTTTC | CASSLYAGDSSGANVLTF
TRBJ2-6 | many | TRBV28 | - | TGTGCCAGCAGTTCGGCGGCCTCTGGGGCCAACGTCCTGACTTTC | CASSSAASGANVLTF
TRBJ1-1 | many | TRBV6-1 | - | TGTGCCAGCAGTCTCGGACCGCGAGGGGCCACTGAAGCTTTCTTT | CASSLGPRGATEAFF
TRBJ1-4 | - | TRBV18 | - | TGTGCCAGCTCACCAAAAAACCTACGGAGTGAAAAACTGTTTTTT | CASSPKNLRSEKLFF
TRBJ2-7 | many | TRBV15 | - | TGTGCCACCAGCCTTAACAGGGGGGGAGGCGAGCAGTACTTC | CATSLNRGGGEQYF
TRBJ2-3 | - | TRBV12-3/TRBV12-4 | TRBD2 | TGTGCCAGCAGTTCACAACCGGGGGGGATGGGAGATACGCAGTATTTT | CASSSQPGGMGDTQYF
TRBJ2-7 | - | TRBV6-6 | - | TGTGCCAGCAGGGACACCCTCTACGAGCAGTACTTC | CASRDTLYEQYF
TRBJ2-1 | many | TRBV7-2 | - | TGTGCCAGCAGCTTATCTCTGATCGAGGATGAGCAGTTCTTC | CASSLSLIEDEQFF
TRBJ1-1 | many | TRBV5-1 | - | TGCGCCAGCAGCTTGGGGACAGTGAACACTGAAGCTTTCTTT | CASSLGTVNTEAFF
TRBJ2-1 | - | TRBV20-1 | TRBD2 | TGCAGTGCCCAAATGCGGGAGGGCCGCTCCTGGGATGAGCAGTTCTTC | CSAQMREGRSWDEQFF
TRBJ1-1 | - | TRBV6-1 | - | TGTGCCAGCAGCCGATATGAATTGAACACTGAAGCTTTCTTT | CASSRYELNTEAFF